The rows below give T cell receptor beta chains drawn from one sample of a study of blood T cell repertoires in COVID-19. The protocol was immunoSEQ multiplex PCR, while the TCRdb copy is restricted to in-frame clones and leaves out a portion. Of around 280,000 clones in the sample, more than 85% were seen once. Specimen: peripheral blood. These receptors all come from a man between 65 and 85 years old with acute or convalescent COVID-19. Each CDR3 is given without its conserved first and last residue. The order of the fields is J gene, V gene, CDR3 protein.

TRBJ2-3 | TRBV24-1 | ATSDPADRATDTQY
TRBJ2-2 | TRBV24-1 | ATSDSGQGVGELF
TRBJ2-1 | TRBV5-1 | ASSLVTGGPGEQF
TRBJ2-5 | TRBV29-1 | SVEPGGGRQETQY
TRBJ2-1 | TRBV4-3 | ASSQALGGWDEQF
TRBJ2-5 | TRBV5-1 | ASSSQGAGETQY
TRBJ2-2 | TRBV2 | ASSVGTAPGELF
TRBJ1-5 | TRBV28 | ASSPDRGLGQPQH
TRBJ1-6 | TRBV10-3 | AIRPRGDRGQSGGSPLH
TRBJ1-2 | TRBV11-2 | ASSPGTVNGYT
TRBJ2-1 | TRBV18 | ASSPIHSASGRAGEQF
TRBJ1-1 | TRBV3-1/TRBV3-2 | ASRNPGENTEAF
TRBJ2-3 | TRBV7-2 | ASRTSGGADTQY
TRBJ1-6 | TRBV7-9 | ASSSLTHSPLH
TRBJ2-1 | TRBV9 | ASSATSGGGNEQF
TRBJ2-3 | TRBV9 | ASSVQGTPTDTQY
TRBJ1-3 | TRBV12-3/TRBV12-4 | ASGSGAGNTIY
TRBJ2-2 | TRBV19 | ASSAIAGDLTGELF
TRBJ2-6 | TRBV9 | ASSVADRQMSSGANVLT
TRBJ1-1 | TRBV18 | ASSQSPRGTEAF
TRBJ1-2 | TRBV7-9 | ASSSDRGRAMNGYT
TRBJ2-7 | TRBV10-1 | ASSPSRYEQY
TRBJ2-1 | TRBV2 | ASSEEWGREQF